A single sample gave rise to the 29 T cell receptor beta chains below, sequenced in a study of T cells expressing NK-cell markers. TCRdb processed the 5' RACE reads again and assigns one entry to each CDR3 protein, with no DNA. This sample's table has hundreds of thousands of distinct CDR3 sequences. Sequencing was performed on blood T cells: a sorted CD56 or NKG2C T cell subset, CD4+ or CD8+ T cells, or bulk PBMC T cells (not recorded which). The receptor set was obtained from a young man in good health.

V and J are TRBV5-1 and TRBJ2-1. Germline CDR1 and CDR2: SGHRS and YFSETQ. CDR3 length: 14 residues. The CDR3 loop is CASSFPPFYNEQFF.

The chain employs TRBV7-2 and TRBJ1-5; the D gene TCRdb calls, TRBD1, cannot be checked with no DNA. From germline, CDR1 is SGHTA and CDR2 FQGNSA. This CDR3 contains 14 residues. The CDR3 sequence is CASSTGTGDQPQHF.

The rearrangement links TRBV7-2 to TRBJ2-1; no DNA is available, so the TRBD1 call from TCRdb remains unchecked. Per germline, CDR1 SGHTA and CDR2 FQGNSA. The CDR3 totals 16 residues. The CDR3: CASSLGFFGRDNEQFF.

CDR3 sequence: CASSLENRQGDTQYF. The rearrangement joins TRBV4-3 to TRBJ2-3; the TCRdb call, TRBD1, lacks DNA for checking. The CDR3 loop spans 15 amino acids. Per the germline V gene, CDR1 is LGHNA and CDR2 is YSLEER.

V gene TRBV7-9 combines with J gene TRBJ1-5. From germline, CDR1 is SEHNR and CDR2 FQNEAQ (reference sequence). The CDR3 is 15 residues long. The CDR3 spells CASSAQGGGNQPQHF.

The chain has TRBV5-1 and TRBJ2-5; the D call of TRBD1 rests on TCRdb alone, since no DNA is present to check it. Germline CDR1 and CDR2: SGHRS and YFSETQ. This CDR3 region has 15 residues. CDR3 sequence: CASSLVGTAQETQYF.

The rearrangement uses TRBV25-1 and TRBJ1-4. Germline lookup yields CDR1 MGHDK and CDR2 SYGVNS. CDR3 size: 16 residues. The CDR3 loop reads CASREARRGDGEKLFF.

This rearrangement joins TRBV11-2 to TRBJ2-3; TCRdb picks TRBD1, but there is no DNA to check that call. Germline CDR1 and CDR2: SGHAT and FQNNGV. The CDR3 is made up of 16 amino acids. The CDR3 is CATRNLQGRSTDTQYF.

The chain uses TRBV18 and TRBJ2-1; TCRdb calls TRBD2, which cannot be checked without DNA. CDR3 length: 16 residues. Germline-derived CDR1 and CDR2 are KGHSH and LQKENI. The CDR3 here is CASSPLGLAGAGEQFF.

The chain couples TRBV10-3 to TRBJ2-7; the TCRdb call, TRBD2, lacks DNA for checking. Looked up from germline, CDR1 is ENHRY and CDR2 is SYGVKD. The CDR3 sequence is 16 residues long. CDR3: CAISARDTSGREEQYF.

The chain joins TRBV15 to TRBJ2-2; TCRdb's D call, TRBD2, is unchecked because there is no DNA. The length of the CDR3 is 15 residues. In germline, CDR1 is LNHNV, CDR2 YYDKDF (reference sequence). CDR3: CATSIAGGSTGELFF. Looking up the rest from reference TRBV15 and TRBJ2-2 gives the full variable domain: DAMVIQNPRYQVTQFGKPVTLSCSQTLNHNVMYWYQQKSSQAPKLLFHYYDKDFNNEADTPDNFQSRRPNTSFCFLDIRSPGLGDTAMYLCATSIAGGSTGELFFGEGSRLTVL.

The chain carries TRBV5-6 and TRBJ2-1; lacking DNA, the TRBD1 call made by TCRdb goes unchecked. In germline, CDR1 is SGHDT, CDR2 YYEEEE. The CDR3 contains 13 residues. CDR3 in amino acids: CASSLEPPGEQFF.

The rearrangement uses TRBV15 and TRBJ2-1; there is no DNA to check the TCRdb D call of TRBD2. Germline V gives CDR1 LNHNV, CDR2 YYDKDF (reference sequence). The CDR3 spans 16 residues. The chain's CDR3 is CATRAQELAGDNEQFF.

The chain combines TRBV5-1 with TRBJ2-3; the D call from TCRdb, TRBD1, cannot be confirmed without DNA. Germline assignment: CDR1 SGHRS and CDR2 YFSETQ. The CDR3 spans 16 residues. This chain's CDR3 is CASSLDPGSLADTQYF.

This chain links TRBV20-1 with TRBJ1-4. This CDR3 is built from 14 residues. Germline CDR1 reads DFQATT; CDR2 reads SNEGSKA (reference sequence). The CDR3 loop reads CSATPSRAEEKLFF.

The chain combines TRBV5-1 with TRBJ2-3; TCRdb's D gene call, TRBD2, goes unchecked for lack of DNA. CDR1 is SGHRS, CDR2 YFSETQ, per germline. The CDR3 has 18 residues. The CDR3 sequence: CASSLDPLAGGPTDTQYF.

V and J are TRBV20-1 and TRBJ2-3; TCRdb indicates TRBD2, and absent DNA this call remains unverified. Germline values: CDR1 DFQATT, CDR2 SNEGSKA (reference sequence). CDR3 size: 14 residues. The CDR3 sequence is CSADSGRASDTQYF.

The chain combines TRBV7-8 with TRBJ2-3; TCRdb outputs TRBD2, but without DNA this stays unchecked. Germline CDR1 is SGHVS and CDR2 is FQNEAQ. The CDR3 has 16 amino acids. The CDR3 spells CASSPPLREGSDTQYF.

The chain carries TRBV20-1 and TRBJ2-2; TCRdb calls TRBD2, which cannot be checked without DNA. The CDR3 length is 16 residues. From germline, CDR1 is DFQATT and CDR2 SNEGSKA (reference sequence). The CDR3 loop reads CSASFVKRGNTGELFF.

The chain carries TRBV7-2 and TRBJ2-5; TCRdb's assignment of TRBD2 cannot be checked, as there is no DNA. Per the germline V gene, CDR1 is SGHTA and CDR2 is FQGNSA. The CDR3 runs 15 residues. The CDR3 loop reads CASSLPLAGRETQYF.

The V call is TRBV27, the J call TRBJ1-5. The CDR3 spans 13 residues. Germline V CDR1 and CDR2: MNHEY, SMNVEV (reference sequence). CDR3 residues: CASGRDSNQPQHF.

V and J are TRBV2 and TRBJ2-2; TCRdb's assignment of TRBD2 cannot be checked, as there is no DNA. This CDR3 has 15 amino acids. CDR1 is SNHLY, CDR2 FYNNEI, per germline. The CDR3 sequence: CASSVSGRAAGELFF.

V usage is TRBV12-3 or TRBV12-4 and J usage is TRBJ2-5; TCRdb selects TRBD1, and the lack of DNA leaves this call unchecked. CDR3 length: 14 residues. CDR3 loop: CASGSGAAPETQYF.

The rearrangement joins TRBV10-3 to TRBJ2-3; absent DNA, TCRdb's TRBD2 call cannot be checked. Germline V gives CDR1 ENHRY, CDR2 SYGVKD. There are 13 residues in the CDR3. CDR3 protein: CAISDQAEGTQYF.

This chain connects TRBV7-8 to TRBJ2-2. This CDR3 contains 16 residues. Germline CDR1 is SGHVS and CDR2 is FQNEAQ. This chain's CDR3 is CASSASSRGNTGELFF.

This sequence joins TRBV24-1 and TRBJ2-6; TCRdb gives TRBD2 as the D gene, but with no DNA this cannot be confirmed. Per germline, CDR1 KGHDR and CDR2 SFDVKD. The CDR3 is made up of 17 amino acids. The CDR3 loop reads CATSDPPTYSGANVLTF.

CDR3 protein: CASRRTGSAGANVLTF. This chain connects TRBV3-1 to TRBJ2-6; TCRdb selects TRBD1, and the lack of DNA leaves this call unchecked. Germline V CDR1 and CDR2: LGHDT, YNNKEL (reference sequence). There are 16 residues in the CDR3.

CDR3 sequence: CASSVALLKTQYF. The J gene is TRBJ2-5, the V gene TRBV2. The V gene's germline CDR1 is SNHLY and CDR2 FYNNEI. This CDR3 has 13 residues.

The chain recombines TRBV12-3 or TRBV12-4 with TRBJ1-5. This CDR3 spans 15 amino acids. The CDR3 loop is CASSLARVGYQPQHF.